These T cell receptor beta chains were read from a single sample in a study of cytomegalovirus exposure and HLA in healthy donors. Measured with immunoSEQ multiplex PCR; TCRdb has only the in-frame clones, and not every one. The data show some 110,000 clones, with approximately 79% seen just once and 15% to 20% held by the top ten. Material: PBMCs. Receptors originate from a man aged 45-60 years in good health and CMV-seropositive. Each CDR3 is given with its conserved first and last residue. The D gene is left open where the match is weak. The listing skips clone size in some rows; elsewhere it reads once, few, many or a size class.

V gene: TRBV6-5; D gene: -; J gene: TRBJ1-1; clone size: once; CDR3 protein: CASSSGGARAEAFF; CDR3 DNA: TGTGCCAGCAGTTCGGGGGGGGCGAGGGCTGAAGCTTTCTTT
V gene: TRBV7-2; D gene: -; J gene: TRBJ2-7; clone size: few; CDR3 protein: CASSSQGYEQYF; CDR3 DNA: TGTGCCAGCAGCTCACAGGGCTACGAGCAGTACTTC
V gene: TRBV7-2; D gene: -; J gene: TRBJ2-5; clone size: -; CDR3 protein: CASSLDRTSGYF; CDR3 DNA: TGTGCCAGCAGCTTAGATCGGACTTCAGGGTACTTC
V gene: TRBV18; D gene: -; J gene: TRBJ2-3; clone size: -; CDR3 protein: CASSPGYARDTQYF; CDR3 DNA: TGTGCCAGCTCGCCGGGGTACGCCCGTGATACGCAGTATTTT
V gene: TRBV7-8; D gene: TRBD1; J gene: TRBJ1-3; clone size: -; CDR3 protein: CASRGQDFPFSGNTIYF; CDR3 DNA: TGTGCCAGCAGGGGACAGGACTTCCCATTCTCTGGAAACACCATATATTTT
V gene: TRBV6-1; D gene: TRBD1; J gene: TRBJ1-1; clone size: -; CDR3 protein: CATRYGRGTEAFF; CDR3 DNA: TGTGCCACTCGTTATGGCAGGGGGACTGAAGCTTTCTTT
V gene: TRBV27; D gene: TRBD1; J gene: TRBJ2-7; clone size: -; CDR3 protein: CASSSRGQAEVEQYF; CDR3 DNA: TGTGCCAGCAGTTCACGTGGACAGGCTGAAGTCGAGCAGTACTTC
V gene: TRBV2; D gene: -; J gene: TRBJ1-1; clone size: -; CDR3 protein: CASRLQGFMNTEAFF; CDR3 DNA: TGTGCCAGCAGGCTGCAGGGGTTTATGAACACTGAAGCTTTCTTT
V gene: TRBV18; D gene: -; J gene: TRBJ2-5; clone size: -; CDR3 protein: CASSPLRGETQYF; CDR3 DNA: TGTGCCAGCTCACCACTTAGGGGAGAGACCCAGTACTTC
V gene: TRBV5-4; D gene: TRBD2; J gene: TRBJ2-5; clone size: once; CDR3 protein: CASRATSGGQETQYF; CDR3 DNA: TGTGCCAGCAGAGCTACTAGCGGGGGGCAAGAGACCCAGTACTTC
V gene: TRBV10-2; D gene: TRBD2; J gene: TRBJ2-1; clone size: -; CDR3 protein: CASRSGRSNNEQFF; CDR3 DNA: TGCGCCAGCCGTAGCGGGAGGTCGAACAATGAGCAGTTCTTC
V gene: TRBV5-4; D gene: -; J gene: TRBJ2-7; clone size: -; CDR3 protein: CASSLPRQDPYEQYF; CDR3 DNA: TGTGCCAGCAGCTTGCCGCGACAGGACCCGTACGAGCAGTACTTC
V gene: TRBV5-1; D gene: TRBD1; J gene: TRBJ2-2; clone size: -; CDR3 protein: CASSLGTGGAGELFF; CDR3 DNA: TGCGCCAGCAGCTTGGGGACAGGGGGAGCCGGGGAGCTGTTTTTT
V gene: TRBV5-6; D gene: TRBD1; J gene: TRBJ1-6; clone size: few; CDR3 protein: CASSSRDRSKGSPLHF; CDR3 DNA: TGTGCCAGCAGCTCACGGGACAGGTCCAAGGGGTCACCCCTCCACTTT
V gene: TRBV27; D gene: TRBD2; J gene: TRBJ2-1; clone size: once; CDR3 protein: CASTGGGGLKQFF; CDR3 DNA: TGTGCCAGCACCGGTGGCGGGGGACTAAAGCAGTTCTTC
V gene: TRBV19; D gene: TRBD1; J gene: TRBJ1-6; clone size: -; CDR3 protein: CASSRQGQSPSPLHF; CDR3 DNA: TGTGCCAGTAGCCGACAGGGTCAGTCTCCTTCACCCCTCCACTTT
V gene: TRBV7-2; D gene: -; J gene: TRBJ1-1; clone size: -; CDR3 protein: CASSLTRGAREAFF; CDR3 DNA: TGTGCCAGCAGCTTAACCAGGGGAGCTAGAGAAGCTTTCTTT
V gene: TRBV10-3; D gene: TRBD1; J gene: TRBJ2-7; clone size: -; CDR3 protein: CAISEPGQGAEEQYF; CDR3 DNA: TGTGCCATCAGTGAACCGGGACAGGGGGCAGAAGAGCAGTACTTC
V gene: TRBV18; D gene: -; J gene: TRBJ1-2; clone size: -; CDR3 protein: CASSPTAGQITNYGYTF; CDR3 DNA: TGTGCCAGCTCACCTACCGCGGGGCAGATCACCAACTATGGCTACACCTTC
V gene: TRBV4-1; D gene: -; J gene: TRBJ2-5; clone size: -; CDR3 protein: CASSQERGGISTRETQYF; CDR3 DNA: TGCGCCAGCAGCCAAGAGAGAGGAGGGATCTCGACAAGAGAGACCCAGTACTTC
V gene: TRBV10-1; D gene: TRBD2; J gene: TRBJ2-7; clone size: -; CDR3 protein: CASSDPGLAGGQSGEQYF; CDR3 DNA: TGCGCCAGCAGTGACCCTGGACTAGCGGGGGGCCAGTCGGGCGAGCAGTACTTC
V gene: TRBV6-1; D gene: TRBD1; J gene: TRBJ1-2; clone size: -; CDR3 protein: CASSVAGTGTYGYTF; CDR3 DNA: TGTGCCAGCAGTGTAGCAGGGACAGGGACCTATGGCTACACCTTC
V gene: TRBV6-5; D gene: -; J gene: TRBJ1-6; clone size: few; CDR3 protein: CAGGWASNSPLHF; CDR3 DNA: TGTGCCGGTGGGTGGGCGTCTAATTCACCCCTCCACTTT
V gene: TRBV27; D gene: TRBD1; J gene: TRBJ2-7; clone size: -; CDR3 protein: CASSPDRGSYEQYF; CDR3 DNA: TGTGCCAGCAGCCCGGACAGGGGATCCTACGAGCAGTACTTC
V gene: TRBV7-9; D gene: -; J gene: TRBJ1-5; clone size: few; CDR3 protein: CASSPWTDNQPQHF; CDR3 DNA: TGTGCCAGCAGCCCCTGGACAGACAATCAGCCCCAGCATTTT
V gene: TRBV4-3; D gene: TRBD2; J gene: TRBJ2-5; clone size: -; CDR3 protein: CASSQALAGGQETQYF; CDR3 DNA: TGCGCCAGCAGCCAAGCCCTAGCGGGAGGCCAAGAGACCCAGTACTTC